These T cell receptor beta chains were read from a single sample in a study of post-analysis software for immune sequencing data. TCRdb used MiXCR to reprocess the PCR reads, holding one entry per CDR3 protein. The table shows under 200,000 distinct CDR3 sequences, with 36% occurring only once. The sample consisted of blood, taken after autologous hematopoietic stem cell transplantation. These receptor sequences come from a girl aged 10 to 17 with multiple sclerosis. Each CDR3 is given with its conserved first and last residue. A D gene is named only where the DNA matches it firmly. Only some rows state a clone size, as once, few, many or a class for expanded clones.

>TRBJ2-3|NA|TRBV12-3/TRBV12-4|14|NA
CASSLYTDTDTQYF
TGTGCCAGCAGTTTGTACACCGACACAGATACGCAGTATTTT
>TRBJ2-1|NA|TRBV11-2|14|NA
CASSLRWGGNEQFF
TGTGCCAGCAGCTTAAGGTGGGGCGGCAATGAGCAGTTCTTC
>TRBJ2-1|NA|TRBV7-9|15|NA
CASSLALSSYNEQFF
TGTGCCAGCAGCTTAGCACTGAGCTCCTACAATGAGCAGTTCTTC
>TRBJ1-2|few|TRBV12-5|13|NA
CASGAGANYGYTF
TGTGCTAGTGGGGCAGGTGCTAACTATGGCTACACCTTC
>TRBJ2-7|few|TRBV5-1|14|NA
CASSSRDSFYEQYF
TGCGCCAGCAGCTCCCGGGACTCATTCTACGAGCAGTACTTC
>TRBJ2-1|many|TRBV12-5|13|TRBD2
CASGRSGRNEQFF
TGTGCTAGTGGTAGAAGCGGGAGAAATGAGCAGTTCTTC
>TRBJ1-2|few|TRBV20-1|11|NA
CSAQSTTDYTF
TGCAGTGCCCAGTCTACGACCGACTACACCTTC
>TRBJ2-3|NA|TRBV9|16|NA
CASSVAGGASTDTRYF
NA
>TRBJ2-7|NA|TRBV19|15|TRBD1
CASSGGQDSIYEQYF
TGTGCCAGTAGTGGGGGACAGGATTCTATCTACGAGCAGTACTTC
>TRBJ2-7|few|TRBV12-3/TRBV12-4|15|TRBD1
CASSLAWDRGYEQYF
TGTGCCAGCAGTTTAGCTTGGGACAGGGGGTACGAGCAGTACTTC
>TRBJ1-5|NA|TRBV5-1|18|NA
CASSPTRDSRFKDQPQHF
TGCGCCAGCAGCCCCACCCGGGACTCAAGGTTTAAGGATCAGCCCCAGCATTTT
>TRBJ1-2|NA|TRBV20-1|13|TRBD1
CSARRDRGYVYTF
TGCAGTGCTAGGCGGGACAGGGGGTACGTCTACACCTTC
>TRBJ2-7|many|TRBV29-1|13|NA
CSVEDLEGYEQYF
TGCAGCGTTGAAGATCTAGAGGGCTACGAGCAGTACTTC
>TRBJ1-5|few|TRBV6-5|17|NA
CASSSSRDTYSNQPQHF
TGTGCCAGCAGTTCCAGCCGGGACACCTATTCCAATCAGCCCCAGCATTTT
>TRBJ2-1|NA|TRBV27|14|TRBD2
CASSQGLAPRKQFF
TGTGCCAGCAGTCAGGGACTAGCGCCCCGAAAGCAGTTCTTC
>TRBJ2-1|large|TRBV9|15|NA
CASSATPRLANEQFF
TGTGCCAGCAGCGCTACTCCCCGCCTCGCCAATGAGCAGTTCTTC
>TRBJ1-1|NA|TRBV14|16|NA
CASSQEGTLVHTEAFF
TGTGCCAGCAGCCAAGAGGGGACTTTAGTACACACTGAAGCTTTCTTT
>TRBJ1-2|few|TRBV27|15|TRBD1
CASSLWGDSPTGYTF
TGTGCCAGCAGTTTATGGGGGGACAGTCCGACTGGCTACACCTTC
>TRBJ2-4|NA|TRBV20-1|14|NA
CSAREPNPYNEQYF
TGCAGTGCTAGAGAGCCAAATCCCTACAATGAGCAGTACTTC
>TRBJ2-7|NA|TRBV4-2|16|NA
CASSQEVSNPGREQYF
TGTGCCAGCAGCCAAGAGGTCAGTAATCCGGGCCGCGAGCAGTACTTC
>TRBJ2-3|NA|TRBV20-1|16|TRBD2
CSARDPGLAGPDTQYF
TGCAGTGCTAGAGATCCTGGACTAGCGGGACCAGATACGCAGTATTTT
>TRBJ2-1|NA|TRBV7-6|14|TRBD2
CASSLLAGSNEQFF
TGTGCCAGCAGCTTACTAGCGGGGAGCAATGAGCAGTTCTTC
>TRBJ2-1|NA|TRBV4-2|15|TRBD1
CASSQGTGGRETQFF
TGTGCCAGCAGCCAAGGCACAGGGGGCCGGGAGACCCAGTTCTTC
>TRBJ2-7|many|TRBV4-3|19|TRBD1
CASSQDRPRTGDISYEQYF
TGCGCCAGCAGCCAAGATCGCCCTCGGACAGGGGACATCTCCTACGAGCAGTACTTC
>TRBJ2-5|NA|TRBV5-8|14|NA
CASSLGGSRETQYF
TGTGCCAGCAGCTTGGGGGGGTCCAGGGAGACCCAGTACTTC
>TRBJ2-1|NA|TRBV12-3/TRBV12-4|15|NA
CASSPRTTSYNEQFF
TGTGCCAGCAGTCCAAGGACTACTTCCTACAATGAGCAGTTCTTC
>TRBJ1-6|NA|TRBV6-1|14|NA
CASSEFQGYSPLHF
TGTGCCAGCAGTGAATTCCAGGGTTATTCACCCCTCCACTTT
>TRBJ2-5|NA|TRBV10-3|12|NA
CAISAVKETRYF
TGTGCCATCAGTGCGGTCAAAGAGACCCGGTACTTC
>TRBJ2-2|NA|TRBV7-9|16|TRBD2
CASSLAGLAGPGELFF
TGTGCCAGCAGCTTAGCGGGACTAGCGGGACCCGGGGAGCTGTTTTTT
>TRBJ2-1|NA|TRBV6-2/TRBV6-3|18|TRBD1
CASSSPLRQGAKNNEQFF
TGTGCCAGCAGTAGCCCGCTGAGACAGGGGGCGAAAAACAATGAGCAGTTCTTC
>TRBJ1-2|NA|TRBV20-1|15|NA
CSATEGTYNNYGYTF
TGCAGTGCTACCGAGGGGACCTATAATAACTATGGCTACACCTTC
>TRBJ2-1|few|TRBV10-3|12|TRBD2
CAIGLVRDEQFF
TGTGCCATCGGACTAGTCAGGGATGAGCAGTTCTTC
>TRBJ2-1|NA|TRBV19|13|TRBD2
CASSLTSANEQFF
TGTGCCAGTAGTCTTACTAGCGCCAATGAGCAGTTCTTC
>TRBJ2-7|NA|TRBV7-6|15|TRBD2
CASSSHSGRGYEQYF
TGTGCCAGCAGCTCCCATAGCGGGAGAGGTTACGAGCAGTACTTC
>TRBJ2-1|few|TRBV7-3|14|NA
CASSLRGGSNEQFF
TGTGCCAGCAGCTTAAGGGGCGGATCGAATGAGCAGTTCTTC
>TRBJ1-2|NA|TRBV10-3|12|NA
CAISGIGDGYTF
TGTGCCATCAGTGGTATTGGGGATGGCTACACCTTC
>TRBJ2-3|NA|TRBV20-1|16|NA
CSARESELGFGDTQYF
TGCAGTGCTAGGGAGAGCGAGCTTGGGTTCGGAGATACGCAGTATTTT
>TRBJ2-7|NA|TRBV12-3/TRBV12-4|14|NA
CASSSGVPYNEQYF
TGTGCCAGCAGTTCAGGGGTTCCCTACAATGAGCAGTACTTC
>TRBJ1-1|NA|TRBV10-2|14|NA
CASSETDRNTEAFF
TGCGCCAGCAGTGAGACCGACAGGAACACTGAAGCTTTCTTT
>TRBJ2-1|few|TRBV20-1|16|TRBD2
CSARALSGPSYNEQFF
TGCAGTGCTAGAGCCCTTAGCGGGCCTTCCTACAATGAGCAGTTCTTC
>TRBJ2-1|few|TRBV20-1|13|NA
CSATPAGLNEQFF
TGCAGTGCTACCCCCGCAGGGCTCAATGAGCAGTTCTTC
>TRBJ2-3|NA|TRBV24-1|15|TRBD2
CATSEPGTRGDTQYF
TGTGCCACCAGTGAACCCGGGACTAGAGGAGATACGCAGTATTTT
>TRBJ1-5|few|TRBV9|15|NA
CASSVGGVSNQPQHF
TGTGCCAGCAGCGTTGGGGGGGTAAGTAATCAGCCCCAGCATTTT
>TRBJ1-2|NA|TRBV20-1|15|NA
CSALRPALSNYGYTF
TGCAGTGCTCTTAGACCTGCCCTCTCTAACTATGGCTACACCTTC
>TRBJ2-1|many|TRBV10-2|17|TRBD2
CASSDRGTSGRANEQFF
TGCGCCAGCAGTGATAGGGGGACTAGCGGGAGGGCCAATGAGCAGTTCTTC
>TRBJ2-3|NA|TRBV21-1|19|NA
CASSGNSGRALGCTDTQYF
TGTGCCAGCAGTGGAAATAGCGGGAGGGCCCTAGGGTGCACAGATACGCAGTATTTT
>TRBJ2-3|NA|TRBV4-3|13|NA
CASSQDLGWGQYF
TGCGCCAGCAGCCAAGATCTGGGGTGGGGGCAGTATTTT
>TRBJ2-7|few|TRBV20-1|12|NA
CSASDGPYEQYF
TGCAGTGCTAGTGATGGGCCCTACGAGCAGTACTTC
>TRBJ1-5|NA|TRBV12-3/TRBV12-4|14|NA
CASKARGANQPQHF
TGTGCCAGCAAGGCCAGGGGCGCGAATCAGCCCCAGCATTTT
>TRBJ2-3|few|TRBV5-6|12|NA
CASRWGKDTQYF
TGTGCCAGCAGGTGGGGCAAAGATACGCAGTATTTT
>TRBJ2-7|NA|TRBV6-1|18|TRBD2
CASSPQASGRVGSYEQYF
TGTGCCAGCAGCCCCCAGGCTAGCGGGAGGGTGGGCTCCTACGAGCAGTACTTC
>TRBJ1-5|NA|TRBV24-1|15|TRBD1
CATSPDRGGNQPQHF
TGTGCCACCAGTCCCGACAGGGGGGGCAATCAGCCCCAGCATTTT
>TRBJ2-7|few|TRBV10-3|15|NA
CAISGSDDFSYEQYF
TGTGCCATCAGTGGATCGGACGATTTTTCCTACGAGCAGTACTTC
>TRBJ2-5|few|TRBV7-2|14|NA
CASSFFGRGETQYF
TGTGCCAGCAGCTTTTTCGGGAGAGGAGAGACCCAGTACTTC
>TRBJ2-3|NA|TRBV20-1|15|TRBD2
CSASQGSGSTDTQYF
TGCAGTGCCAGCCAGGGTAGCGGGAGCACAGATACGCAGTATTTT
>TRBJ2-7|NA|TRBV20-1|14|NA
CSARDRRSSYEQYF
TGCAGTGCTAGAGATCGTCGGAGCTCCTACGAGCAGTACTTC
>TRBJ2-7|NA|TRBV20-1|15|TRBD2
CSARAGTSGSDEQYF
TGCAGTGCTAGGGCCGGGACTAGCGGGAGTGACGAGCAGTACTTC
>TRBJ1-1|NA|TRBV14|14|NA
CASSQDGGGTEAFF
TGTGCCAGCAGCCAAGATGGGGGTGGCACTGAAGCTTTCTTT
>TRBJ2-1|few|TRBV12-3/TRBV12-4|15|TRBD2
CASSSLGGRANEQFF
TGTGCCAGCAGTTCCCTAGGCGGGAGGGCCAATGAGCAGTTCTTC
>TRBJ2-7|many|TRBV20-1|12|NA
CSASSQAYEQYF
TGCAGTGCTAGTAGTCAAGCCTACGAGCAGTACTTC